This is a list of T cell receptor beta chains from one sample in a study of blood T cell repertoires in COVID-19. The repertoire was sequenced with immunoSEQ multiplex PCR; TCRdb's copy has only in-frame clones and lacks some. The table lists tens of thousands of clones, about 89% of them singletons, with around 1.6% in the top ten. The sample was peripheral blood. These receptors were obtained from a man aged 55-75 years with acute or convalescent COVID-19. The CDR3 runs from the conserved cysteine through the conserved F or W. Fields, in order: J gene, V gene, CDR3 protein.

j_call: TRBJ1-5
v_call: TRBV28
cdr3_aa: CAATGVNQPQHF

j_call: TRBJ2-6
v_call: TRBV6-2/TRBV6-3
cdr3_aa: CASSNSGQGPSGANVLTF

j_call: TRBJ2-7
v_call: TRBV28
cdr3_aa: CASSWWTGDYEQYF

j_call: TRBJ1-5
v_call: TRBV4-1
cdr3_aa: CASSQDRGQPQHF

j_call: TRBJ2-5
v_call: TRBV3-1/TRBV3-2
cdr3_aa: CASSPRTLIQETQYF

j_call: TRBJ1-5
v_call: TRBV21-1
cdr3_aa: CASSKGVLSRVFQPQHF

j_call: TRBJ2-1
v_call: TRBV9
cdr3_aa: CASSVRGQDYNEQFF

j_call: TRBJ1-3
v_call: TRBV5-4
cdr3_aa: CASRPTGGSGNTIYF

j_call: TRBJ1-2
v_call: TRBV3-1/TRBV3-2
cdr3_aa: CASSQADAGLYGYTF

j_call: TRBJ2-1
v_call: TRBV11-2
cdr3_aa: CASSLTGYNEQFF

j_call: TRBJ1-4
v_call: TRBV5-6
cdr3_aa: CASSFGQVNNEKLFF

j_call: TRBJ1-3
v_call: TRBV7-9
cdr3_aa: CASSLALSGSGGNTIYF

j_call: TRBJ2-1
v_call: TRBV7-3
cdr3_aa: CASSPRGFNNEQFF

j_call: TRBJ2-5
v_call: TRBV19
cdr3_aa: CASSIDLPGGVRETQYF

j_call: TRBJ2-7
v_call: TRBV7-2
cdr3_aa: CASSLQLAGGFHEQYF

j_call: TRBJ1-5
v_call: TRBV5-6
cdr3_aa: CASSYRVGNQPQHF

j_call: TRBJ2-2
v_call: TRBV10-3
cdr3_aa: CATLTGGADTGELFF

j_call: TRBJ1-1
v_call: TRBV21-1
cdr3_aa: CARGQKNTEAFF

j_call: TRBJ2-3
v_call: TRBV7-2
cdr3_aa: CASSLASAPGTDTQYF

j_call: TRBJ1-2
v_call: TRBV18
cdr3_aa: CASSQIYGYTF

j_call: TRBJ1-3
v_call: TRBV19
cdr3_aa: CASSDRARGNTIYF

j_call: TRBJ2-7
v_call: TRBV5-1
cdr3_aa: CASSPSAGLTYEQYF

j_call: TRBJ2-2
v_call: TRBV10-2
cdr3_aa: CASSEPQGGSNTGELFF

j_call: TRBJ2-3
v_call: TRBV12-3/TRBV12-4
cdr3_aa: CASSSQAFDTQYF